The 3 T cell receptor beta chains reported below all come from one sample, sequenced in a study of cytomegalovirus exposure and HLA in healthy donors. The PCR used 60 Vbeta and 13 Jbeta primers. Repertoires were generated with immunoSEQ multiplex PCR, while TCRdb's copy carries only in-frame clones and drops some. The table records about 120,000 clones, around 76% of them present only once. Sequencing was done on a sample of PBMCs. The receptor set was obtained from a man in his sixties in good health and CMV-seropositive.

The V gene is TRBV2, the J gene TRBJ2-7; 8 bases fit TRBD1. The ends lost 5 bases at V and 1 base at J; junction bases unmatched: 7. This CDR3 has 15 residues. Germline V CDR1 and CDR2: SNHLY, FYNNEI. The CDR3 DNA reads TGTGCCAGCAGTAGAAGACAGGGGTCTTCCTACGAGCAGTACTTC. This translates into CASSRRQGSSYEQYF.

A single count supports this clone. The chain has TRBV11-2 and TRBJ2-3; TRBD2 agrees at 9 bases. Trimming removed 1 base from V and 3 bases from J; junction bases left unmatched: 14. This CDR3 is built from 19 residues. The V gene's germline CDR1 is SGHAT and CDR2 FQNNGV. The CDR3 is CASSLGRGGARVGTDTQYF. CDR3 coding DNA: TGTGCCAGCAGCTTAGGGCGGGGGGGGGCGAGGGTAGGAACAGATACGCAGTATTTT.

This clone was seen a handful of times. This rearrangement joins TRBV28 to TRBJ1-2, with 7 bases fitting TRBD1. Germline trimming cut 5 bases from V and 2 bases from J; bases unmatched to any gene: 2. The CDR3 loop spans 13 amino acids. Germline values: CDR1 MDHEN, CDR2 SYDVKM. The CDR3 reads CASSPGQNYGYTF. In DNA, the CDR3 is TGTGCCAGCAGTCCGGGACAGAACTATGGCTACACCTTC.